Listed here are 5 T cell receptor beta chains from one sample, sequenced in a study of CD8+ T cells in alopecia areata. Reverse transcribed after extraction, RNA yielded cDNA as the sequencing template. The table came from immunoSEQ multiplex PCR; TCRdb's copy has only in-frame clones and leaves some out. The data contain fewer than 80,000 clones, approximately 64% of them singletons. The sequencing used CD8+ T cells sorted from blood, collected at week 0. The origin of the receptors is a human donor with alopecia areata.

The V and J genes are TRBV7-9 and TRBJ1-2, with D unclear. Germline assignment: CDR1 SEHNR and CDR2 FQNEAQ (reference sequence). This CDR3 region has 16 residues. The germline V and J ends were trimmed by 7 bases and 5 bases, with 23 bases remaining between them. The CDR3 DNA reads TGTGCCAGCACCTCGGTCGTAACAGTTCCTGAGTATGGCTACACCTTC. It yields the protein CASTSVVTVPEYGYTF.

This chain uses TRBV29-1 with TRBJ2-4; the D is unclear. Germline V CDR1 and CDR2: SQVTM, ANQGSEA. The V gene lost 5 bases and the J gene lost 0 bases, with 8 bases spanning the gap. CDR3 length: 13 residues. The CDR3 protein is CSVIGLAKNIQYF. The CDR3 DNA follows: TGCAGCGTTATTGGATTAGCCAAAAACATTCAGTACTTC.

The chain uses TRBV19 and TRBJ2-7; D possibly corresponds to TRBD2 (6 bases). Germline V lookup: CDR1 LNHDA, CDR2 SQIVND (reference sequence). CDR3 size: 11 residues. V dropped 9 bases and J dropped 3 bases, with 9 bases sitting between them. The CDR3 protein is CASGGGYEQYF. DNA for the CDR3: TGTGCCAGCGGGGGTGGCTACGAGCAGTACTTC. Full variable domain (rest looked up from reference TRBV19 and TRBJ2-7): DGGITQSPKYLFRKEGQNVTLSCEQNLNHDAMYWYRQDPGQGLRLIYYSQIVNDFQKGDIAEGYSVSREKKESFPLTVTSAQKNPTAFYLCASGGGYEQYFGPGTRLTVT.

This clone is categorized as medium-sized. The V gene is TRBV19, the J gene TRBJ2-7; TRBD2 matches at 8 bases. Per germline, CDR1 LNHDA and CDR2 SQIVND (reference sequence). The CDR3 has 16 residues. V lost 7 bases to trimming and J lost 7 bases; unmatched junction nucleotides: 18. This chain's CDR3 is CASTPTSGGPNLEQYF. CDR3 bases: TGTGCCAGTACCCCAACTAGCGGAGGCCCGAATTTGGAGCAGTACTTC. Using reference TRBV19 and TRBJ2-7 for the parts outside the CDR3, the full variable domain is DGGITQSPKYLFRKEGQNVTLSCEQNLNHDAMYWYRQDPGQGLRLIYYSQIVNDFQKGDIAEGYSVSREKKESFPLTVTSAQKNPTAFYLCASTPTSGGPNLEQYFGPGTRLTVT.

V is TRBV30 and J is TRBJ2-7; TRBD2 matches at 10 bases. V gave up 0 bases and J gave up 5 bases; unmatched junction bases: 4. The CDR3 extends over 14 amino acids. In germline, CDR1 is GTSNPN, CDR2 SVGIG (reference sequence). This CDR3 reads CAWSVGLAGDEQYF. The CDR3 DNA reads TGTGCCTGGAGTGTCGGTCTAGCGGGAGACGAGCAGTACTTC.